The present T cell receptor (beta chain) was sequenced within a study of cytomegalovirus exposure and HLA in healthy donors. The germline V gene has CDR1 MDHEN and CDR2 SYDVKM. The CDR3 is 15 residues long. Trimming cost V 7 bases and J 7 bases, with 20 bases left between them. Study results and limitations: Indistinguishable V segments such as TRBV6-2 and TRBV6-3 were excluded. In presence/absence analyses, roughly uniform sequencing depth across donors was assumed.

On this clone: The antigen remains undetermined.

A multiplex PCR was run with 60 Vbeta primers and 13 Jbeta primers. The repertoire was sequenced with immunoSEQ multiplex PCR; TCRdb's copy has only in-frame clones and lacks some. The sample has 200,000 or so clones; around 81% are singletons. Sequenced material: PBMCs. The V gene is TRBV28, the J gene TRBJ2-4; D may be TRBD1 (8 bases). This receptor was obtained from a woman aged 18 to 35 in good health and CMV-seropositive. CDR3 region: CASTQGGGNFNIQYF. The DNA for the CDR3 is TGTGCCAGCACACAGGGGGGGGGAAATTTTAACATTCAGTACTTC.